The 5 T cell receptor beta chains in this list originate from one sample, sequenced in a study of blood T cells in healthy people across ages. Then a second PCR, running roughly 7 to 12 cycles, was carried out with a sample-barcoded 5' primer and a J-beta primer mix. TCRdb redid the calling of the 5' RACE reads with MiXCR, one entry per CDR3 protein. The table has about 900,000 distinct CDR3 sequences, 45% to 50% seen once. What was sequenced was blood. These receptors all stem from a man aged 30 to 39 in good health.

This chain joins TRBV4-2 and TRBJ1-2, with no clear D. Trimming pared 0 bases from V and 2 bases from J, leaving 10 bases between. The CDR3 spans 15 residues. The germline V gene encodes CDR1 LGHNA and CDR2 YNFKEQ. The CDR3: CASSQEERPNYGYTF. The CDR3 DNA is TGTGCCAGCAGCCAAGAAGAACGGCCCAACTATGGCTACACCTTC.

This sequence joins TRBV6-6 and TRBJ2-1, with D perhaps assigned TRBD1 or TRBD2 (5 bases each). The CDR3 is made up of 14 amino acids. The germline CDR1 and CDR2 sequences are MNHNY and SVGAGI (reference sequence). V lost 2 bases and J lost 5, with 10 bases in between. CDR3 bases: TGTGCCAGCAGTTACGTCGGGGCACACAATGAGCAGTTCTTC. Protein product: CASSYVGAHNEQFF.

The chain combines TRBV7-3 with TRBJ1-1; 7 bases agree with TRBD1. The CDR3 consists of 11 residues. The V gene end was trimmed by 10 bases and the J gene end by 6 bases; junction bases not matched to a gene: 5. From germline, CDR1 is SGHTA and CDR2 FQGTGA. The CDR3 loop reads CAIRGMAEAFF. The DNA of the CDR3 is TGTGCCATCAGGGGGATGGCTGAAGCTTTCTTT.

The V and J genes are TRBV30 and TRBJ2-5; D remains unclear. V shed 2 bases and J shed 3 bases, with 13 bases lying between them. Germline V gene sequence: CDR1 GTSNPN, CDR2 SVGIG (reference sequence). CDR3 size: 14 residues. CDR3 protein: CAWSSGYTKETQYF. Here the CDR3 DNA reads TGTGCCTGGAGTTCTGGGTACACCAAAGAGACCCAGTACTTC.

The chain employs TRBV9 and TRBJ1-6; D remains ambiguous. CDR1 is SGDLS and CDR2 is YYNGEE in the germline V gene. Trimming left V 1 base short and J 3 bases short, with 11 bases between. The length of the CDR3 is 16 residues. The CDR3 sequence: CASSVTDGDYNSPLHF. The CDR3 nucleotides read TGTGCCAGCAGCGTAACGGACGGAGACTATAATTCACCCCTCCACTTT.